This passage covers 21 T cell receptor beta chains from one sample sequenced in a study of blood T cell repertoires in COVID-19 (dated by TCRdb to 2020 to 2022). The library was built by means of the immunoSEQ multiplex PCR assay. This immuneACCESS table, as held by TCRdb, lists in-frame sequences with V and J called but not all clones. Of the missing ones, under half trace to an unresolved V gene in checked studies; the others have no known cause. This sample has 100,000 to 150,000 clones in its table, and 88% of those were observed once. Jointly, the top ten make up less than 2% of the sample. The sample comprised peripheral blood. The source of these receptors is a human donor in a cohort sampled during active COVID-19.

The chain has TRBV5-5 and TRBJ2-1; maybe TRBD1 (5 bases). Germline V gene data show CDR1 as SGHKS and CDR2 as YYEKEE (reference sequence). Deletions cut 4 bases from V and 4 bases from J, with 9 bases between. This CDR3 comprises 13 residues. CDR3 sequence: CASSLDTYNEQFF. In DNA, the CDR3 is TGTGCCAGCAGCCTGGACACGTACAATGAGCAGTTCTTC.

The rearrangement uses TRBV5-1 and TRBJ2-3, with D perhaps TRBD2 (7 bases). CDR3 size: 16 residues. Looked up from germline, CDR1 is SGHRS and CDR2 is YFSETQ. The V gene lost 2 bases and the J gene lost 1 base, with 14 bases spanning the gap. The CDR3 here is CASSFGGGAGTDTQYF. CDR3 nucleotides: TGCGCCAGCAGCTTCGGTGGGGGGGCCGGCACAGATACGCAGTATTTT.

The chain joins TRBV12-3 or TRBV12-4 to TRBJ2-1, with a tentative D call TRBD1 (6 bases). Trimming took 6 bases from V and 10 from J, leaving 16 bases between them. CDR3 length equals 13 residues. The CDR3, as DNA: TGTGCCAGCAGCCCAGGGGCTAGCTCGGAGCAGTTCTTC. It yields the protein CASSPGASSEQFF.

Concerning this clone: Other DNA sequences from this sample encode an identical CDR3 as well. The chain recombines TRBV28 with TRBJ1-4, with TRBD1 matching over 7 bases. This CDR3 contains 15 residues. Unmatched junction bases numbered 3, after V lost 5 bases and J lost 0 bases. Looked up from germline, CDR1 is MDHEN and CDR2 is SYDVKM. The DNA of the CDR3 is TGTGCCAGCAGTCCAGGGGGTTCAACTAATGAAAAACTGTTTTTT. It translates to CASSPGGSTNEKLFF.

CDR3 protein: CASSLFTDEQFF. In DNA form, the CDR3 reads TGTGCCAGCAGCTTGTTTACGGATGAGCAGTTCTTC. The rearrangement links TRBV11-2 to TRBJ2-1; D gene unclear. The CDR3 has 12 amino acids. CDR1 is SGHAT, CDR2 FQNNGV, per germline. Between the trimmed V and J ends, which lost 3 bases and 8 bases, there was a span of 8 bases.

V gene TRBV6-5 combines with J gene TRBJ2-1; 10 bases map to TRBD2. The V segment lost 6 bases and the J segment 4 bases; nucleotides outside the gene matches: 6. This CDR3 has 15 amino acids. Germline CDR1 and CDR2: MNHEY and SVGAGI. Here the CDR3 DNA reads TGTGCCAGCAGACGAAGACTAGCGGGTTACAATGAGCAGTTCTTC. Translating gives CASRRRLAGYNEQFF.

This clone was counted a few times. The chain employs TRBV4-1 and TRBJ2-7, with 9 bases matching TRBD2. Germline trimming cut 5 bases from V and 2 bases from J; bases unmatched to any gene: 4. This CDR3 has 14 amino acids. Germline CDR1 MGHRA, CDR2 YSYEKL. Here the CDR3 reads CASSIGTSTYEQYF. The DNA for the CDR3 is TGCGCCAGCAGCATTGGGACTAGCACCTACGAGCAGTACTTC.

This clone has just one count. The chain carries TRBV5-6 and TRBJ2-1; the D gene is possibly TRBD1 (6 bases). CDR3 size: 14 residues. V gave up 4 bases and J gave up 4 bases, with 12 bases separating them. CDR1 is SGHDT and CDR2 is YYEEEE in the germline V gene. The chain's CDR3 is CASSPGHPYNEQFF. CDR3 sequence (DNA): TGTGCCAGCAGCCCGGGACACCCATACAATGAGCAGTTCTTC.

The chain couples TRBV18 to TRBJ2-7; 15 nucleotides agree with TRBD2. CDR1 and CDR2 (germline): KGHSH, LQKENI. The length of the CDR3 is 19 residues. V lost 4 bases to trimming and J lost 5 bases; unmatched junction nucleotides: 15. The CDR3 coding sequence is TGTGCCAGCTCACTGGTCCAGGCGATGGGGACTAGCGGGAGGAACGAGCAGTACTTC. Its protein is CASSLVQAMGTSGRNEQYF.

The chain joins TRBV28 to TRBJ2-7, with TRBD2 as a possible D gene (5 bases). The germline CDR1 and CDR2 sequences are MDHEN and SYDVKM. There are 14 residues in the CDR3. Trimming removed 2 bases at V and 7 bases at J, with 15 bases between. The CDR3 protein is CASSLGRGEIEQYF. The DNA of the CDR3 is TGTGCCAGCAGTTTAGGTCGGGGAGAAATAGAGCAGTACTTC.

The V gene is TRBV5-6, the J gene TRBJ1-5, with TRBD1 matching 9 bases. This CDR3 has 15 residues. From germline, CDR1 is SGHDT and CDR2 YYEEEE. The V and J ends lost 4 bases and 2 bases, in that order; junction bases with no gene match: 4. The CDR3 DNA sequence: TGTGCCAGCAGCACGTGGACAGGGGGCAATCAGCCCCAGCATTTT. Its translation: CASSTWTGGNQPQHF.

V and J are TRBV7-9 and TRBJ2-1, with D possibly being TRBD1 (6 bases). The germline V gene has CDR1 SEHNR and CDR2 FQNEAQ (reference sequence). V lost 1 base to trimming and J lost 3 bases, with 10 bases between them. The CDR3 sequence is 15 residues long. CDR3 residues: CASSLVGADYNEQFF. The CDR3 nucleotides are TGTGCCAGCAGCTTAGTGGGGGCGGACTACAATGAGCAGTTCTTC.

The DNA of the CDR3 is TGTGCCAGCAGCAAATGGTGCAGGGGGCACGAGCAGTACTTC. Translation gives CASSKWCRGHEQYF. V and J are TRBV21-1 and TRBJ2-7; the D call of TRBD1 is as the table states it, not checked on the DNA. TRBV21-1 is recorded as a pseudogene. The CDR3 length is 14 residues.

The chain has TRBV6-5 and TRBJ1-2, with a weak D call TRBD1 (5 bases). V was clipped by 6 bases and J by 1 base, with 6 bases between them. The germline CDR1 and CDR2 sequences are MNHEY and SVGAGI. The CDR3 is 12 residues long. The chain's CDR3 is CASRTVNYGYTF. The CDR3 coding sequence is TGTGCCAGCAGGACAGTTAACTATGGCTACACCTTC.

This clone was recorded a few times. This chain joins TRBV12-3 or TRBV12-4 and TRBJ1-5, with a tentative D call TRBD1 (5 bases). This CDR3 has 13 amino acids. V dropped 10 bases and J dropped 4 bases, with 14 bases sitting between them. The CDR3 sequence: CATSWGRNQPQHF. Written as DNA, the CDR3 is TGTGCCACCTCTTGGGGCCGGAATCAGCCCCAGCATTTT.

The chain recombines TRBV21-1 with TRBJ1-2; the D call TRBD1 from the table was never checked on the DNA. TRBV21-1 is a pseudogene segment. The CDR3 is 16 amino acids. The CDR3, as DNA: TGTGCCAGCAGCGCGCCCATTGGGGACATGAACTATGGCTACACCTTC. Encoded protein: CASSAPIGDMNYGYTF.

J is TRBJ2-7 and V is TRBV6-5, with 7 bases matching TRBD1. Trimming cost V 6 bases and J 3 bases; bases outside gene matches: 5. The CDR3 runs to 13 residues. Germline assignment: CDR1 MNHEY and CDR2 SVGAGI. CDR3 sequence reads: CASRRQGIYEQYF. The DNA for the CDR3 is TGTGCCAGCAGGCGACAGGGAATCTACGAGCAGTACTTC.

V usage is TRBV5-4 and J usage is TRBJ2-5, with a tentative D call TRBD1 (7 bases). V shed 1 base and J shed 2 bases, with 15 bases lying between them. Germline CDR1 SGHNT, CDR2 YYREEE (reference sequence). This CDR3 spans 16 amino acids. The DNA for the CDR3 is TGTGCCAGCAGCTTGTCAGGGGGAGGACCGCAAGAGACCCAGTACTTC. Its translation: CASSLSGGGPQETQYF.

This sequence joins TRBV28 and TRBJ1-4, with D uncertain. Germline V gene sequence: CDR1 MDHEN, CDR2 SYDVKM. This CDR3 comprises 14 residues. V was shortened by 2 bases and J by 2 bases, with 6 bases between the two germline ends. CDR3 amino acids: CASSLTGTNEKLFF. DNA of the CDR3: TGTGCCAGCAGTTTAACCGGGACTAATGAAAAACTGTTTTTT. The entire variable domain, with the rest obtained from reference TRBV28 and TRBJ1-4, is as follows: DVKVTQSSRYLVKRTGEKVFLECVQDMDHENMFWYRQDPGLGLRLIYFSYDVKMKEKGDIPEGYSVSREKKERFSLILESASTNQTSMYLCASSLTGTNEKLFFGSGTQLSVL.

The chain has TRBV19 and TRBJ2-7, with 8 bases lining up with TRBD2. The CDR3 has 16 amino acids. The germline gives CDR1 LNHDA, CDR2 SQIVND (reference sequence). The V gene end was trimmed by 1 base and the J gene end by 5 bases; junction bases not matched to a gene: 10. The CDR3 reads CASSIASPGGTHEQYF. The CDR3 DNA reads as TGTGCCAGTAGTATAGCCTCACCGGGGGGGACCCACGAGCAGTACTTC.

V gene TRBV19 combines with J gene TRBJ2-7; D perhaps matches TRBD2 (6 bases). Trimming cost V 1 base and J 0 bases, with 10 bases left between them. CDR1 LNHDA and CDR2 SQIVND come from the germline V gene (reference sequence). This CDR3 is built from 15 residues. This chain's CDR3 is CASSIGPGDSYEQYF. The CDR3 nucleotides are TGTGCCAGTAGTATAGGACCGGGGGACTCCTACGAGCAGTACTTC.